The TCR beta chain under discussion was sequenced for a study of T cells after yellow fever vaccination. General study points: The presence of abundant clonotypes contaminating from the bulk population was possible in FACS-sorted repertoires. Some clonotypes, a small share, were shared between CD4 and CD8 compartments. Most primary-vaccination clones recurred post-booster (just under 98% CD4, roughly 87% CD8).

The CDR3 covers 13 residues. V was cut by 6 bases and J by 0 bases, with 9 bases left in between. Per germline, CDR1 DFQATT and CDR2 SNEGSKA (reference sequence). Template-switching 5'RACE yielded the TCR cDNA; a universal primer site and UMIs were added in the process. TCRdb re-derived calls from the 5' RACE reads in MiXCR, one entry per CDR3 protein. The sample carries 300,000 to 350,000 distinct CDR3 sequences, about 4% recorded once. At least ten counts were recorded for this clonotype. The antigen is undetermined. This chain joins TRBV20-1 and TRBJ2-1; D is unresolved. This clonotype was obtained from a man between 18 and 29 years old who received the YFV17D yellow fever vaccine. The material was PBMCs, obtained 5 days after the yellow fever booster vaccination. The CDR3 region is CSAVKSSYNEQFF. The CDR3 bases are TGCAGTGCAGTGAAGAGCTCCTACAATGAGCAGTTCTTC.